The present T cell receptor (beta chain) was sequenced within a study of cytomegalovirus exposure and HLA in healthy donors. Study-level information: It was reported in a later analysis that the same platform had been used for the roughly 110 validation repertoires as for the approximately 700 first-cohort repertoires. Study-wide points: For cytomegalovirus status, the classifier reportedly gave diagnoses with high specificity and sensitivity. Among TCR beta chains, those listed as cytomegalovirus-associated numbered about 160. Specific recognition of CMV antigens was confirmed in vitro for a few chains (all CMV-associated).

This CDR3 is 15 amino acids long. Germline assignment: CDR1 SGHRS and CDR2 YFSETQ. With 2 bases removed from V and 0 bases from J, the gap between germline ends came to 10 bases. Assay used: immunoSEQ multiplex PCR; TCRdb lists only in-frame clones, some missing. The table lists 66,000 or so clones, around 97% of them singletons. Comment on this clone: Its target is not known.

This chain uses TRBV5-1 with TRBJ2-3; TRBD2 is a possible D gene (5 bases). Sequenced input: PBMCs. This TCR came from a young woman in good health and CMV-seropositive. CDR3 in amino acids: CASSLRGYSTDTQYF. The CDR3 DNA is TGCGCCAGCAGCTTACGAGGGTACAGCACAGATACGCAGTATTTT.